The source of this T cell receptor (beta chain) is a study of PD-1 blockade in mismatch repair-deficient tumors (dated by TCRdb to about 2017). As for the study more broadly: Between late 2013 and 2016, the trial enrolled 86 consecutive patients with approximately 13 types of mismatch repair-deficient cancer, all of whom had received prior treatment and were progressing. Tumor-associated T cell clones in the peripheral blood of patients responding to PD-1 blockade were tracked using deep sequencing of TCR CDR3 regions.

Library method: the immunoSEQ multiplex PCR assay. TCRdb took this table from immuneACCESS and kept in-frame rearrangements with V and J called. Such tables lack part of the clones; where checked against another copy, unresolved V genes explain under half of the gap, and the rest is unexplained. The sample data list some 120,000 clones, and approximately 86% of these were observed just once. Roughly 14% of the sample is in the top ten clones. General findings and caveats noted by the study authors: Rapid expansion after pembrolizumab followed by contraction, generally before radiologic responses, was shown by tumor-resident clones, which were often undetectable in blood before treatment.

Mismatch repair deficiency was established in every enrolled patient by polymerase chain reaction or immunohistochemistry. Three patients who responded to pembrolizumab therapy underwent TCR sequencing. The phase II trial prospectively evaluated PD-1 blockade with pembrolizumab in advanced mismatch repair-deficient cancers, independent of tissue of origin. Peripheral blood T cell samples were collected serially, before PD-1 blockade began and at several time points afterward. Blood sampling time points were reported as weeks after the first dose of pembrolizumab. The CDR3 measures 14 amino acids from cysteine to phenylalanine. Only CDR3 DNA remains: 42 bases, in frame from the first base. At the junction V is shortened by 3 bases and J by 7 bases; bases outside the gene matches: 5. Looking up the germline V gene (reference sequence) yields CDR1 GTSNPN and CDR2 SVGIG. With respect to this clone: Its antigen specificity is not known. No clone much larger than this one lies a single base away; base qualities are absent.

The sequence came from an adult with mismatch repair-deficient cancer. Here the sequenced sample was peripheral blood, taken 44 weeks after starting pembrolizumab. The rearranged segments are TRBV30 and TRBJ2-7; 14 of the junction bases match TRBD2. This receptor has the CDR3 CAWRRLAGGLEQYF. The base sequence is TGTGCCTGGAGGAGACTAGCGGGAGGGTTGGAGCAGTACTTC.